One sample yielded the 2 T cell receptor beta chains listed below, sequenced in a study of PD-1 blockade in classical Hodgkin lymphoma. Profiling relied on immunoSEQ multiplex PCR, and the TCRdb table lists in-frame clones only, not all of them. The sample lists 12,000 or so clones; roughly 85% were seen once. Described time point: cycle 4 day 1 (C4D1), after 6 weeks of nivolumab. Exposure to brentuximab vedotin varied, and each patient had relapsed following autologous stem cell transplantation. Investigators obtained CD8+ T cells from thawed PBMCs by magnetic negative selection. Sequencing used CD8+ T cells from blood, obtained before the fourth cycle of nivolumab. These receptors were taken from a human donor with classical Hodgkin lymphoma. The donor label of this sample is uncertain.

The chain couples TRBV4-3 to TRBJ2-7; D may be TRBD1 (7 bases). This CDR3 comprises 17 residues. Looked up from germline, CDR1 is LGHNA and CDR2 is YSLEER. V lost 1 base, J lost 2 bases, and 18 bases lay in between. The CDR3 protein is CASSQADQGGSTYEQYF. CDR3 DNA: TGCGCCAGCAGCCAAGCGGATCAGGGGGGTTCTACCTACGAGCAGTACTTC.

The chain links TRBV5-5 to TRBJ2-7; the match to TRBD1 covers 9 bases. CDR3 length: 15 residues. Germline V gene lookup returns CDR1 SGHKS and CDR2 YYEKEE (reference sequence). The ends lost 0 bases at V and 4 bases at J; junction bases unmatched: 5. CDR3 loop: CASSLAGTGLYEQYF. The CDR3 bases are TGTGCCAGCAGCTTGGCGGGGACAGGGTTATACGAGCAGTACTTC.